This TCR beta chain was recorded in a study of regulatory dendritic cells for organ transplantation. Study outcomes and limitations: The most alloreactive TCR clonotypes were found in resting memory CD8+ cells. Considerable individual heterogeneity was seen in alloreactive memory CD8+ T cells. Regulatory dendritic cells appeared to expand memory CD8+ clones less than mature ones.

The V end lost 4 bases, the J end lost 5 bases, and 14 bases lay between the germline ends. The CDR3 contains 14 residues. Germline CDR1 and CDR2: KGHSH and LQKENI. The repertoire was sequenced with immunoSEQ multiplex PCR; TCRdb's copy has only in-frame clones and lacks some. The sample comprises 30,000 to 40,000 clones, about 89% of which are singletons, and over 0.06% rests with the top ten. Regarding this clone: Its specificity is unknown.

Naive CD45RA+ and memory CD45RO+ CD4+ or CD8+ T cells were FACS-sorted. Sequenced: naive CD4+ T cells from blood. Subset given: CD45RA+ naive T cells. This chain uses TRBV18 with TRBJ2-5; TRBD2 might be the D (7 bases). This sequence was found in a human donor in good health. The CDR3 loop reads CASSRPQGGETQYF. The CDR3, as DNA: TGTGCCAGCTCACGACCACAGGGAGGGGAGACCCAGTACTTC.